Shown below are 15 T cell receptor beta chains from a single sample sequenced in a study of shared T cell receptors in the human thymus. Generated by immunoSEQ multiplex PCR, the TCRdb table keeps only in-frame clones and is missing some. This repertoire shows about 380,000 clones, just under 95% found once; its top ten account for around 0.019%. Sequenced input: thymocytes. The origin of the receptors is a human donor.

This chain connects TRBV27 to TRBJ1-4; 7 nucleotides agree with TRBD1. V gave up 3 bases and J gave up 3 bases; unmatched junction bases: 22. The CDR3 loop spans 21 amino acids. Germline CDR1 is MNHEY and CDR2 is SMNVEV (reference sequence). This chain's CDR3 is CASSFLRDRRGPWESNEKLFF. For the CDR3, the DNA is TGTGCCAGCAGTTTTTTGCGTGATCGGAGGGGGCCCTGGGAATCTAATGAAAAACTGTTTTTT. Supplemented by reference TRBV27 and TRBJ1-4, the full variable domain reads EAQVTQNPRYLITVTGKKLTVTCSQNMNHEYMSWYRQDPGLGLRQIYYSMNVEVTDKGDVPEGYKVSRKEKRNFPLILESPSPNQTSLYFCASSFLRDRRGPWESNEKLFFGSGTQLSVL.

The rearrangement uses TRBV28 and TRBJ2-3; 9 bases are a match to TRBD2. The ends lost 5 bases at V and 2 bases at J; junction bases unmatched: 23. Germline V gene data show CDR1 as MDHEN and CDR2 as SYDVKM. The CDR3 sequence is 21 residues long. CDR3 in amino acids: CASSPRRQGVSGRSNTDTQYF. CDR3 bases: TGTGCCAGCAGTCCCCGTAGACAGGGAGTAAGCGGGAGGTCTAACACAGATACGCAGTATTTT.

V is TRBV5-1 and J is TRBJ1-1; D gene uncertain. The CDR3 runs 13 residues. Germline lookup yields CDR1 SGHRS and CDR2 YFSETQ. Trimming left V 3 bases short and J 1 base short, with 7 bases between. The CDR3 nucleotides are TGCGCCAGCAGCTCGTTTGGGAACACTGAAGCTTTCTTT. This encodes CASSSFGNTEAFF.

This clone came up a few times. The chain uses TRBV10-3 and TRBJ2-5; 9 bases line up with TRBD2. V lost 3 bases to trimming and J lost 5 bases; unmatched junction nucleotides: 10. There are 16 residues in the CDR3. The germline V gene encodes CDR1 ENHRY and CDR2 SYGVKD. CDR3 coding DNA: TGTGCCATCAGTGATTGGCGGGAGGGCTTGGGGGAGACCCAGTACTTC. As protein: CAISDWREGLGETQYF.

The sample holds one count of this clone. This chain links TRBV6-5 with TRBJ2-1; no clear D gene. V shed 0 bases and J shed 4 bases, with 10 bases lying between them. Germline values: CDR1 MNHEY, CDR2 SVGAGI. This CDR3 comprises 15 residues. CDR3 nucleotide sequence: TGTGCCAGCAGTTACTCAGGTTCCGGATACAATGAGCAGTTCTTC. Encoded protein: CASSYSGSGYNEQFF.

The rearrangement joins TRBV12-5 to TRBJ2-3; D remains ambiguous. The CDR3 extends over 16 amino acids. CDR1 and CDR2 from the germline V gene are LGHNT and FRNRAP. Trimming removed 7 bases from V and 6 bases from J, with 23 bases in between. The CDR3 coding sequence is TGTGCTAGTGCCTGGTCCCCAGGAGAGCGTCGGGATACGCAGTATTTT. Protein sequence: CASAWSPGERRDTQYF.

CDR3 nucleotides: TGTGCCAGCTCACCGTCGACACGCTGGAGCACTGAAGCTTTCTTT. Residues: CASSPSTRWSTEAFF. The V call is TRBV18, the J call TRBJ1-1; D is undetermined. CDR1 is KGHSH, CDR2 LQKENI, per germline. The CDR3 covers 15 residues. Trimming shortened V by 3 bases and J by 4 bases, and 15 bases separated the two germline ends.

This chain uses TRBV4-1 with TRBJ1-1; the D is unclear. V was pared by 1 base and J by 0 bases, with 15 bases between. There are 17 residues in the CDR3. Germline CDR1 is MGHRA and CDR2 is YSYEKL. The CDR3 sequence: CASSQVWQILVNTEAFF. Written as DNA, the CDR3 is TGCGCCAGCAGCCAAGTATGGCAGATACTAGTGAACACTGAAGCTTTCTTT.

J is TRBJ1-4 and V is TRBV27, with TRBD1 matching over 12 bases. Germline lookup yields CDR1 MNHEY and CDR2 SMNVEV (reference sequence). Losses at the gene ends were 3 bases for V and 7 bases for J; bases not matched to a gene: 12. The length of the CDR3 is 18 residues. CDR3 coding DNA: TGTGCCAGCAGTTTCCGGGACAGGGGGCGGTTCTCGGCTGAAAAACTGTTTTTT. Protein: CASSFRDRGRFSAEKLFF.

The chain combines TRBV5-6 with TRBJ1-1; 9 nucleotides match TRBD1. CDR3 size: 15 residues. The V and J ends lost 4 bases and 3 bases, in that order; junction bases with no gene match: 7. CDR1 and CDR2 (germline): SGHDT, YYEEEE. For the CDR3, the DNA is TGTGCCAGCAGCAGGGACAGGGTCGGTGACACTGAAGCTTTCTTT. Translated: CASSRDRVGDTEAFF.

This chain links TRBV6-5 with TRBJ1-1, with D unresolved. V was shortened by 2 bases and J by 4 bases, with 17 bases between the two germline ends. CDR3 size: 16 residues. CDR1 and CDR2 from the germline V gene are MNHEY and SVGAGI. CDR3 loop: CASSYDLPEGGTEAFF. For the CDR3, the DNA is TGTGCCAGCAGTTACGATCTTCCTGAAGGAGGCACTGAAGCTTTCTTT.

This clone was picked up a small number of times. The gene calls are TRBV7-9 and TRBJ2-7; D perhaps matches TRBD1 (6 bases). Germline CDR1 and CDR2: SEHNR and FQNEAQ (reference sequence). This CDR3 has 15 amino acids. V lost 2 bases, J lost 2 bases, and 13 bases lay in between. In nucleotides, the CDR3 is TGTGCCAGCAGCTTATCGACAGGTGACCCCTACGAGCAGTACTTC. Protein: CASSLSTGDPYEQYF.

The chain joins TRBV18 to TRBJ2-5; tentatively, D is TRBD1 or TRBD2 (5 bases each). The CDR3 has 18 amino acids. The V end was cut by 3 bases, the J end by 4 bases, with 24 bases between. The germline V gene has CDR1 KGHSH and CDR2 LQKENI. The CDR3 bases are TGTGCCAGCTCACCGACTGCTCCCTCGGTCGAGGGGCTAGAGACCCAGTACTTC. This gives the protein CASSPTAPSVEGLETQYF.

Written as DNA, the CDR3 is TGTGCCAGCAGTTCCGGACAGACTAACACCGGGGAGCTGTTTTTT. This translates into CASSSGQTNTGELFF. The rearrangement joins TRBV27 to TRBJ2-2; a weak D match, TRBD1 (6 bases). The CDR3 loop spans 15 amino acids. Germline V lookup: CDR1 MNHEY, CDR2 SMNVEV (reference sequence). V was clipped by 4 bases and J by 2 bases, with 11 bases between them.

The chain combines TRBV28 with TRBJ2-7; D not certain. V shed 4 bases and J shed 5 bases, with 21 bases lying between them. CDR3 length equals 16 residues. CDR1 is MDHEN and CDR2 is SYDVKM in the germline V gene. The CDR3 bases are TGTGCCAGCAGTTCCAAGGGTAGCTCGAGACGGCACGAGCAGTACTTC. Its translation is CASSSKGSSRRHEQYF. Complete variable domain (other parts from reference TRBV28 and TRBJ2-7): DVKVTQSSRYLVKRTGEKVFLECVQDMDHENMFWYRQDPGLGLRLIYFSYDVKMKEKGDIPEGYSVSREKKERFSLILESASTNQTSMYLCASSSKGSSRRHEQYFGPGTRLTVT.